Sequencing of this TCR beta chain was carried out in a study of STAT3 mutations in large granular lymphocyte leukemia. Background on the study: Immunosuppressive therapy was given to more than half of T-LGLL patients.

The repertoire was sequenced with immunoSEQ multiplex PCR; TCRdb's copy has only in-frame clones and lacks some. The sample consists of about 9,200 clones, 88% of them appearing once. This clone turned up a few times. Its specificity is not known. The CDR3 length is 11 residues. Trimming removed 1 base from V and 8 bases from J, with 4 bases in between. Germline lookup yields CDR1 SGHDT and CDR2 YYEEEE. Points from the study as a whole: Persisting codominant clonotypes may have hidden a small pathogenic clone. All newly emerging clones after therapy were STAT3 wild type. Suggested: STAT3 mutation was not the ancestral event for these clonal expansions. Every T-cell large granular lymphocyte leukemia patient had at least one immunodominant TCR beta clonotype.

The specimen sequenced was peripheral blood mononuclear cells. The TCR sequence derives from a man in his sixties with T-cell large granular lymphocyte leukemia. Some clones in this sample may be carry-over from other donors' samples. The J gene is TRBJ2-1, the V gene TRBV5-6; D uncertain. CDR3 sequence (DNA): TGTGCCAGCAGCTTGACGGATGAGCAGTTCTTC. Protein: CASSLTDEQFF.